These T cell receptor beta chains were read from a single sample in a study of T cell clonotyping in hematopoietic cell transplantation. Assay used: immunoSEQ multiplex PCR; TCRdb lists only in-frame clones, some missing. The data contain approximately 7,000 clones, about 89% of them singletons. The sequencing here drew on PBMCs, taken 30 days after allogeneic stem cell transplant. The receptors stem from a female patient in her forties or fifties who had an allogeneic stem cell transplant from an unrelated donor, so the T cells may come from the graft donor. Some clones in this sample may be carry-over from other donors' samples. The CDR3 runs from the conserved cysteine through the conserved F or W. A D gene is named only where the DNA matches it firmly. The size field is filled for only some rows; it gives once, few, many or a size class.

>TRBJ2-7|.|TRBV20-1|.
TGCAGTGCTCAGGCCGGGGTCGAGCAGTACTTC
CSAQAGVEQYF
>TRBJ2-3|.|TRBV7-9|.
TGTGCCAGCAGCTTTACCGGGACCGGCACAGATACGCAGTATTTT
CASSFTGTGTDTQYF
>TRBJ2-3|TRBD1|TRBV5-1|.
TGCGCCAGCAGCCCAAACAGGGGGCACGATACGCAGTATTTT
CASSPNRGHDTQYF
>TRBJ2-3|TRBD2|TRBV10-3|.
TGTGCCATCAGTGGGAAGCCTTTGACTAGCGGCTACACAGATACGCAGTATTTT
CAISGKPLTSGYTDTQYF
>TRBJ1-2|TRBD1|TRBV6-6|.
TGTGCCAGCAGTCTTTCGACAGGGGCTCCCTATGGCTACACCTTC
CASSLSTGAPYGYTF
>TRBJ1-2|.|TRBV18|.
TGTGCCAGCTCACCACCTACCTTCTATGGCTACACCTTC
CASSPPTFYGYTF
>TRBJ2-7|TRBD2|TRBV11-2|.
TGTGCCAGCAGCTTAGACTACGGACTAGGCTACGAGCAGTACTTC
CASSLDYGLGYEQYF
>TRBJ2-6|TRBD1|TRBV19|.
TGTGCCAGTAGTCCTTGGGACAGCCTAGCCAGCTCTGGGGCCAACGTCCTGACTTTC
CASSPWDSLASSGANVLTF
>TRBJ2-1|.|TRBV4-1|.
TGCGCCAGCAGCCAGAGGGTTGAGGACTCCAACAATGAGCAGTTCTTC
CASSQRVEDSNNEQFF
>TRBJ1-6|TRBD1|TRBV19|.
TGTGCCAGTAGCATAGACAGGGGCGGTTCACCCCTCCACTTT
CASSIDRGGSPLHF
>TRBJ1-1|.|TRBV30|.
TGTGCCTGGACAGTAGATACTGAAGCTTTCTTT
CAWTVDTEAFF
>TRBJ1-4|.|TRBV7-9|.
TGTGCCAGCAGCTCGATTAATGAAAAACTGTTTTTT
CASSSINEKLFF
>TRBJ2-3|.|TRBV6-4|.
TGTGCCAGCAGCGTAGAGATGAGCACAGATACGCAGTATTTT
CASSVEMSTDTQYF
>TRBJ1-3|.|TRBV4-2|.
TGTGCCAGCAGCCAAGATACGCAGAACTCTGGAAACACCATATATTTT
CASSQDTQNSGNTIYF
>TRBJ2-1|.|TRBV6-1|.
TGTGCCAGCAGTGAAGGGACGGTCTACAATGAGCAGTTCTTC
CASSEGTVYNEQFF
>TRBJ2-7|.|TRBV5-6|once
TGTGCCAGCAGCTTACTAGAGGGTCACGAGCAGTACTTC
CASSLLEGHEQYF
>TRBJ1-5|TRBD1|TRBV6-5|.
TGTGCCAGCAGTTACGCCGGGACAGGGAATCAGCCCCAGCATTTT
CASSYAGTGNQPQHF
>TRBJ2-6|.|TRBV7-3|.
TGTGCCAGCAGCTTTCCAGGAACCTCTGGGGCCAACGTCCTGACTTTC
CASSFPGTSGANVLTF
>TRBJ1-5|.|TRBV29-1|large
TGCAGCGTTGCAGGGCTGGATCAGCCCCAGCATTTT
CSVAGLDQPQHF
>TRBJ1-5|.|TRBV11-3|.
TGTGCCAGCAGCGGAAAGAGGGGAAATAGCAATCAGCCCCAGCATTTT
CASSGKRGNSNQPQHF